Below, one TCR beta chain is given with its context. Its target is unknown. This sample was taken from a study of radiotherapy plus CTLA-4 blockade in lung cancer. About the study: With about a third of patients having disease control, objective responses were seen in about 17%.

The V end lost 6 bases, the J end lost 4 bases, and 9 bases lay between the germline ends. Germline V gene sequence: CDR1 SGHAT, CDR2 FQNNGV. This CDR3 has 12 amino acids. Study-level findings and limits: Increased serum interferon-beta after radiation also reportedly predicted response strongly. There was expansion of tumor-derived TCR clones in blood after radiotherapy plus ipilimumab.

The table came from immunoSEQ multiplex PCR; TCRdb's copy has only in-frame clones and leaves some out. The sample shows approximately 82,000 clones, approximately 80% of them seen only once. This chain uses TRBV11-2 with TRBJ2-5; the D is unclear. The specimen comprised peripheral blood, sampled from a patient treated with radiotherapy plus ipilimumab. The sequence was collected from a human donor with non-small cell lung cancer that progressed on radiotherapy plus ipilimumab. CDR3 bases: TGTGCCAGCAGGAGGACCGGAGAGACCCAGTACTTC. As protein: CASRRTGETQYF.